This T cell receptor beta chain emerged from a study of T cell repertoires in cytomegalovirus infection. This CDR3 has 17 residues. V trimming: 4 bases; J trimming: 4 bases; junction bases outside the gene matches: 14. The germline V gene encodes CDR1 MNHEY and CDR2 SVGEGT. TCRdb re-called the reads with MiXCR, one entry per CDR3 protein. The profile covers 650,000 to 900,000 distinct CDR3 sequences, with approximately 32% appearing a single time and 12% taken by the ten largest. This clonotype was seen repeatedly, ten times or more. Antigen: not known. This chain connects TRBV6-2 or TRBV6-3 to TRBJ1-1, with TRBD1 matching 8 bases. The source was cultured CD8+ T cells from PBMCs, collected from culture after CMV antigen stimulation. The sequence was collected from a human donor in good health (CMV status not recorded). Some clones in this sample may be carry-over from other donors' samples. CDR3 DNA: TGTGCCAGCAGTTCCCAATCCGGACAGGGAAAGGGCACTGAAGCTTTCTTT. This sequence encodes CASSSQSGQGKGTEAFF.